This T cell receptor beta chain comes out of a study of blood T cell repertoires in COVID-19. Trimming removed 2 bases from V and 0 bases from J, with 4 bases in between. This CDR3 spans 13 amino acids. CDR1 SEHNR and CDR2 FQNEAQ come from the germline V gene (reference sequence). The repertoire was sequenced with immunoSEQ multiplex PCR; TCRdb's copy has only in-frame clones and lacks some. The sample holds under 200,000 clones, 87% seen once. The source is a man aged 40-49 years with active or convalescent COVID-19. Sequencing was carried out using peripheral blood. The chain is built from TRBV7-9 and TRBJ1-1, with unresolved D. The CDR3 sequence: CASSLSMNTEAFF. CDR3 sequence (DNA): TGTGCCAGCAGCTTATCTATGAACACTGAAGCTTTCTTT.